This T cell receptor (beta chain) was recovered during a study of tumor-infiltrating lymphocytes in primary liver carcinoma. Background on the study: Measuring about 4.2 to 10 cm across, the tumors were staged as T1-T3 N0M0.

Starting material of 400 to 600 ng total RNA yielded TCR beta cDNA via a constant-region primer. Three nested multiplex PCR rounds of slightly modified ARM-PCR generated TCR beta libraries. PCR rounds one and two used TRBV1-TRBV30 forward primers with a C-beta reverse primer for approximately 11 cycles each. TCRdb passed the multiplex PCR reads through MiXCR, listing each CDR3 protein once. The sample carries about 320,000 distinct CDR3 sequences, 65% recorded once. The CDR3 totals 15 residues. Extraction also yielded germline DNA, while blood RNA was obtained from unsorted whole blood. To note about this clonotype: A much larger clone lies a single base off, so this may be a read error.

The specimen sequenced was peripheral blood. This sequence was found in a man aged 40-49 years with primary liver carcinoma and hepatitis B virus infection. The chain recombines TRBV12-3 or TRBV12-4 with TRBJ1-6, with a weak D call TRBD1 (5 bases). CDR3 sequence: CVSSRQTNSNSPLHF. The CDR3 DNA reads TGTGTCAGCAGCAGACAGACTAACTCTAATTCACCCCTCCACTTT.